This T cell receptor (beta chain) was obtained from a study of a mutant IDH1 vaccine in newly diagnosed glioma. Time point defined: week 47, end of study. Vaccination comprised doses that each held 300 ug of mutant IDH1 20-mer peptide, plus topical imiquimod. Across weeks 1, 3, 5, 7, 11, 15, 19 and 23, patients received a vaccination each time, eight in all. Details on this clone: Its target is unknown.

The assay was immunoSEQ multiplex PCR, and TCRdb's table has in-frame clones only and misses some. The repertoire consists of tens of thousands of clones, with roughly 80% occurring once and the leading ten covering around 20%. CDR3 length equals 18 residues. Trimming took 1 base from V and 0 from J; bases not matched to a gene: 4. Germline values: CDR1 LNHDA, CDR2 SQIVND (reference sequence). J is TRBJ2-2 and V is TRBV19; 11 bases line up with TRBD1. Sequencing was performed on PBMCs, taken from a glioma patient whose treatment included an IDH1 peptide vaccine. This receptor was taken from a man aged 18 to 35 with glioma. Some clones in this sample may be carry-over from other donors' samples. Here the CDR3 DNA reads TGTGCCAGTAGTATAGGGACAGGGGGCTGGACGAACACCGGGGAGCTGTTTTTT. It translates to CASSIGTGGWTNTGELFF.